A selection of T cell receptor beta chains follows, all from one sample in a study of control samples from healthy donors and cancer patients. TCRdb's copy holds only in-frame clones and misses some; the assay was immunoSEQ multiplex PCR. Here the sample spans about 94,000 clones, around nine tenths being singletons. The sequencing input was blood. Every receptor here comes from a woman in her late teens or twenties in good health. Each CDR3 is given with its conserved first and last residue. The order of the fields is CDR3 DNA, CDR3 protein, clone size, D gene, J gene, V gene. A D gene is named only where the DNA matches it firmly. Part of the rows lack a size; the others show once, few, many or a class for expanded clones.

DNA: TGTGCCAGCAGTGAAGCGTCGGGGGCCCAAGAGACCCAGTACTTC
CDR3: CASSEASGAQETQYF
size: .
D: .
J: TRBJ2-5
V: TRBV6-1

DNA: TGTGCCAGCAGCTTAGTGATAGGGGGAGGAGGTCTGAACACTGAAGCTTTCTTT
CDR3: CASSLVIGGGGLNTEAFF
size: .
D: .
J: TRBJ1-1
V: TRBV7-9

DNA: TGTGCCAGCAGACCTACGGGACAGGGTGGGGCCGGGGAGCTGTTTTTT
CDR3: CASRPTGQGGAGELFF
size: .
D: TRBD1
J: TRBJ2-2
V: TRBV27

DNA: TGTGCCAGCGCTACAGGGGGAGCGCATCAGCCCCAGCATTTT
CDR3: CASATGGAHQPQHF
size: .
D: TRBD1
J: TRBJ1-5
V: TRBV28

DNA: TGCAGTGCTAGTGGGGACAGATCCTACAATGAGCAGTTCTTC
CDR3: CSASGDRSYNEQFF
size: .
D: TRBD1
J: TRBJ2-1
V: TRBV20-1

DNA: TGTGCCAGCAGTGAAGCGGGGAACTACGAGCAGTACTTC
CDR3: CASSEAGNYEQYF
size: once
D: .
J: TRBJ2-7
V: TRBV6-1

DNA: TGTGCCAGCAGCCCGTTGGGGGGGAAACTGTTTTTT
CDR3: CASSPLGGKLFF
size: .
D: .
J: TRBJ1-4
V: TRBV7-4

DNA: TGTGCCAGCAGCCCTGCGCCAGGCATCGGGACAGGGGGCCACGGCTACACCTTC
CDR3: CASSPAPGIGTGGHGYTF
size: .
D: TRBD1
J: TRBJ1-2
V: TRBV6-2/TRBV6-3

DNA: TGTGCCAGCAGCGTAACCGAAACAACTAATGAAAAACCGTTTTTT
CDR3: CASSVTETTNEKPFF
size: .
D: .
J: TRBJ1-4
V: TRBV9

DNA: TGCAGCGTTGCATTGGACAGGGGGCGAGGGGAGCAGTACTTC
CDR3: CSVALDRGRGEQYF
size: .
D: TRBD1
J: TRBJ2-7
V: TRBV29-1

DNA: TGTGCCAGTAGTATCTCCGGGAAGGGTGAGACCCAGTACTTC
CDR3: CASSISGKGETQYF
size: .
D: .
J: TRBJ2-5
V: TRBV19

DNA: TGCAGCGGGGGGGACGGCCCCTACGAGCAGTACTTC
CDR3: CSGGDGPYEQYF
size: .
D: .
J: TRBJ2-7
V: TRBV29-1

DNA: TGTGCCAGCAAATTGGTTCTAGCGGGGGAAGAGACCCAGTACTTC
CDR3: CASKLVLAGEETQYF
size: few
D: TRBD2
J: TRBJ2-5
V: TRBV2

DNA: TGTGCCAGTAGTAACCGGGACACTCCTACTAATGAAGCTTTCTTT
CDR3: CASSNRDTPTNEAFF
size: .
D: .
J: TRBJ1-1
V: TRBV19

DNA: TGCGCCAGCAGCCAAGCAGGGGCGTTAAACTATGGCTACACCTTC
CDR3: CASSQAGALNYGYTF
size: .
D: .
J: TRBJ1-2
V: TRBV4-1

DNA: TGTGCCAGCAGCCAACAAATGACAGGGGGCATGGGTGGCAATCAGCCCCAGCATTTT
CDR3: CASSQQMTGGMGGNQPQHF
size: .
D: TRBD1
J: TRBJ1-5
V: TRBV4-2

DNA: TGTGCCAGCAGGACCGGGACAGGGGCCTACGAGCAGTACTTC
CDR3: CASRTGTGAYEQYF
size: .
D: TRBD1
J: TRBJ2-7
V: TRBV2

DNA: TGTGCCAGCAGTTACAACTTGGCAGACGCGAACACCGGGGAGCTGTTTTTT
CDR3: CASSYNLADANTGELFF
size: .
D: .
J: TRBJ2-2
V: TRBV2

DNA: TGCGCCAGCAGTCGCAAACGGGACAGGGTACTAACTACTACAGATACGCAGTATTTT
CDR3: CASSRKRDRVLTTTDTQYF
size: .
D: TRBD1
J: TRBJ2-3
V: TRBV23-1

DNA: TGTGCCAGCAGCAAAACCCTAGGCGGTGAGACCCAGTACTTC
CDR3: CASSKTLGGETQYF
size: .
D: .
J: TRBJ2-5
V: TRBV5-4

DNA: TGTGCCAGCAGTACCAGGAATTCACCCCTCCACTTT
CDR3: CASSTRNSPLHF
size: .
D: .
J: TRBJ1-6
V: TRBV12-3/TRBV12-4

DNA: TGTGCCAGCAGCTTGCTTCCTTGGGGAACCGGGGAGCTGTTTTTT
CDR3: CASSLLPWGTGELFF
size: .
D: .
J: TRBJ2-2
V: TRBV5-6

DNA: TGTGCCAGTAGTTACTCCAGGCTCGAAGCTTTCTTT
CDR3: CASSYSRLEAFF
size: .
D: .
J: TRBJ1-1
V: TRBV19

DNA: TGTGCCAGCAGCGTTCAGACATTGGCAGGGACTAACGAGCAGTACTTC
CDR3: CASSVQTLAGTNEQYF
size: .
D: TRBD2
J: TRBJ2-7
V: TRBV9

DNA: TGCGCCAGCAGCCAATTGGATCGGGTGGCCGGGGAGCTGTTTTTT
CDR3: CASSQLDRVAGELFF
size: .
D: .
J: TRBJ2-2
V: TRBV4-1

DNA: TGTGCCAGCGGGAGCGGGTTGAACACTGAAGCTTTCTTT
CDR3: CASGSGLNTEAFF
size: .
D: .
J: TRBJ1-1
V: TRBV5-6

DNA: TGTGCCAGCTCGACCACACGTTACGCTGAAGCTTTCTTT
CDR3: CASSTTRYAEAFF
size: .
D: .
J: TRBJ1-1
V: TRBV3-1/TRBV3-2

DNA: TGTGCCAGCAGCCTACTAGCGACGCAAGAGACCCAGTACTTC
CDR3: CASSLLATQETQYF
size: .
D: TRBD2
J: TRBJ2-5
V: TRBV9

DNA: TGTGCCAGCAGCTCACTAGCGGGGGGGCAAGGGTACGAGCAGTACTTC
CDR3: CASSSLAGGQGYEQYF
size: .
D: TRBD2
J: TRBJ2-7
V: TRBV5-6

DNA: TGTGCCAGCAGCATAAGACAGATGAACACTGAAGCTTTCTTT
CDR3: CASSIRQMNTEAFF
size: .
D: .
J: TRBJ1-1
V: TRBV2

DNA: TGTGCCACCAGTGATTTTAAGAGGGAGCAGTTCTTC
CDR3: CATSDFKREQFF
size: .
D: .
J: TRBJ2-1
V: TRBV24-1

DNA: TGTGCCAGCAGCTCCACCGACCAAGAGACCCAGTACTTC
CDR3: CASSSTDQETQYF
size: .
D: .
J: TRBJ2-5
V: TRBV13

DNA: TGTGCCAGCAGCTTAACATCCGACAGTTTGACTGAAGCTTTCTTT
CDR3: CASSLTSDSLTEAFF
size: .
D: .
J: TRBJ1-1
V: TRBV7-3

DNA: TGTGCCAGCAGTGGGGCTGAAGCTTTCTTT
CDR3: CASSGAEAFF
size: .
D: .
J: TRBJ1-1
V: TRBV25-1

DNA: TGTGCCATCAGTGAGTCGATTGGGCGGGGGGGTTATAACGAGCAGTACTTC
CDR3: CAISESIGRGGYNEQYF
size: .
D: TRBD2
J: TRBJ2-7
V: TRBV10-3

DNA: TGTGCCAGCAGTGAAACTAGCGGGGCCTACAATGAGCAGTTCTTC
CDR3: CASSETSGAYNEQFF
size: .
D: TRBD2
J: TRBJ2-1
V: TRBV6-1

DNA: TGTGCCATCAAAGGCCCAGAGACCCAGTACTTC
CDR3: CAIKGPETQYF
size: few
D: .
J: TRBJ2-5
V: TRBV10-3

DNA: TGTGCCAGCAGCGACGGCTACAATCAGCCCCAGCATTTT
CDR3: CASSDGYNQPQHF
size: few
D: .
J: TRBJ1-5
V: TRBV27

DNA: TGTGCCAGCAGTACGGGGGGGGGAGCAGATACGCAGTATTTT
CDR3: CASSTGGGADTQYF
size: .
D: TRBD2
J: TRBJ2-3
V: TRBV6-5

DNA: TGCGCCAGCAGCTTCTTGAGGCTAAGCGGGGGACAAGAGACCCAGTACTTC
CDR3: CASSFLRLSGGQETQYF
size: .
D: TRBD2
J: TRBJ2-5
V: TRBV5-1

DNA: TGTGCCACCAGTGATGAGGTCCAAGGAGCTTTCTTT
CDR3: CATSDEVQGAFF
size: .
D: .
J: TRBJ1-1
V: TRBV24-1

DNA: TGTGCCAGCAGCTCCGGGGGCCACACGCAGTATTTT
CDR3: CASSSGGHTQYF
size: many
D: .
J: TRBJ2-3
V: TRBV7-3

DNA: TGTGCCAGCAGCGAGCAGGAGGCAGTTGAAGCTTTCTTT
CDR3: CASSEQEAVEAFF
size: .
D: .
J: TRBJ1-1
V: TRBV9